Following are 16 T cell receptor beta chains from one sample sequenced in a study of cytomegalovirus exposure and HLA in healthy donors. The PCR used 60 Vbeta and 13 Jbeta primers. This table comes from immunoSEQ multiplex PCR, and its TCRdb copy is limited to in-frame clones, with some not included. The repertoire holds 150,000 to 200,000 clones, with roughly 88% as singletons. The material sequenced was PBMCs. These receptor sequences come from a man younger than 30 in good health and CMV-seropositive.

The rearrangement joins TRBV5-4 to TRBJ1-1; 8 nucleotides line up with TRBD1. There are 14 residues in the CDR3. The J segment lost 3 bases and the V segment lost 4 bases, leaving 5 bases of the junction unmatched. CDR1 SGHNT and CDR2 YYREEE come from the germline V gene (reference sequence). CDR3 DNA sequence: TGTGCCAGCAGCGTAAAGACAGGGGACACTGAAGCTTTCTTT. Residues: CASSVKTGDTEAFF.

The rearrangement uses TRBV30 and TRBJ1-5; tentatively, D is TRBD1 (5 bases). V lost 1 base and J lost 0, with 13 bases in between. CDR1 and CDR2 from the germline V gene are GTSNPN and SVGIG (reference sequence). This CDR3 comprises 16 residues. The CDR3 sequence is CAWSGKGRNSNQPQHF. The CDR3 coding sequence is TGTGCCTGGAGTGGGAAGGGGCGGAATAGCAATCAGCCCCAGCATTTT.

The chain joins TRBV9 to TRBJ2-7; 9 nucleotides match TRBD1. The CDR3 totals 14 residues. Germline V gene lookup returns CDR1 SGDLS and CDR2 YYNGEE. The V and J ends lost 3 bases and 5 bases, in that order; junction bases with no gene match: 6. The CDR3 protein is CASSGGTGNHEQYF. The CDR3 nucleotides are TGTGCCAGCAGCGGTGGGACAGGGAACCACGAGCAGTACTTC.

The chain carries TRBV7-9 and TRBJ1-4, with 7 bases that match TRBD1. Germline V CDR1 and CDR2: SEHNR, FQNEAQ (reference sequence). This CDR3 has 17 amino acids. Unmatched junction bases numbered 12, after V lost 5 bases and J lost 3 bases. The CDR3 region has the DNA TGTGCCAGCAGCGGAGGACAGGAGGAGTCGGCTAATGAAAAACTGTTTTTT. Encoded protein: CASSGGQEESANEKLFF.

Details on this clone: Other DNA sequences in this sample translate to the same CDR3. V gene TRBV5-1 combines with J gene TRBJ1-2; 7 nucleotides line up with TRBD1. V shed 2 bases and J 6 bases; nucleotides not matched to a gene: 1. CDR3 length equals 12 residues. Germline values: CDR1 SGHRS, CDR2 YFSETQ. In DNA form, the CDR3 reads TGCGCCAGCAGCTTTACAGGGGATGGCTACACCTTC. Amino acids: CASSFTGDGYTF.

The chain combines TRBV2 with TRBJ2-2; tentatively, D is TRBD2 (5 bases). The germline V gene has CDR1 SNHLY and CDR2 FYNNEI. CDR3 length: 13 residues. Trimming took off 4 bases at V and 13 bases at J, with 16 bases between the two ends. The CDR3 is CASSGRTLTGLFF. As DNA, the CDR3 is TGTGCCAGCAGTGGACGGACTCTTACCGGGCTGTTTTTT.

This clone was recorded only once. The V call is TRBV6-5, the J call TRBJ2-5, with 8 bases matching TRBD1. The J call is doubtful: the DNA matches TRBJ2-7 better. In germline, CDR1 is MNHEY, CDR2 SVGAGI. CDR3 length equals 14 residues. CDR3 residues: CASSFGTGAYEQYF. For the CDR3, the DNA is TGTGCCAGCAGCTTCGGGACAGGAGCCTACGAGCAGTACTTC.

The gene calls are TRBV23-1 and TRBJ2-7, with TRBD2 matching 9 bases. TRBV23-1 is known as an ORF, though its function is uncertain. This CDR3 spans 16 amino acids. The J segment lost 4 bases and the V segment lost 0 bases, leaving 7 bases of the junction unmatched. The CDR3 DNA reads TGCGCCAGCAGTCAATCGAGGTATAGCGGGGGATACGAGCAGTACTTC. It codes for CASSQSRYSGGYEQYF.

The J gene is TRBJ2-7, the V gene TRBV4-1, with no clear D. The CDR3 covers 14 residues. V lost 1 base, J lost 3 bases, and 10 bases lay in between. Per the germline V gene, CDR1 is MGHRA and CDR2 is YSYEKL. CDR3 sequence (DNA): TGCGCCAGCAGCCAAGGTGAGGTGGACTACGAGCAGTACTTC. Amino acid sequence: CASSQGEVDYEQYF.

V gene TRBV6-5 combines with J gene TRBJ1-4; D may be TRBD1 (5 bases). Looked up from germline, CDR1 is MNHEY and CDR2 is SVGAGI. The CDR3 has 16 amino acids. V lost 4 bases and J 0 bases, leaving 12 bases between the germline ends. The DNA for the CDR3 is TGTGCCAGCAGTTCCCTTAGGGGCTCAACTAATGAAAAACTGTTTTTT. Encoded protein: CASSSLRGSTNEKLFF.

The chain combines TRBV5-5 with TRBJ1-4, with a weak D call TRBD1 (5 bases). Trimming left V 4 bases short and J 3 bases short, with 13 bases between. The CDR3 runs to 15 residues. The V gene's germline CDR1 is SGHKS and CDR2 YYEKEE (reference sequence). Here the CDR3 reads CASSRAGDANEKLFF. CDR3 sequence (DNA): TGTGCCAGCAGCCGGGCGGGGGACGCTAATGAAAAACTGTTTTTT.

The chain employs TRBV5-1 and TRBJ2-7; no reliable D call. The CDR3 consists of 14 residues. The germline V gene has CDR1 SGHRS and CDR2 YFSETQ. The V and J ends lost 0 bases and 4 bases respectively, with 11 bases between them. The CDR3 nucleotides read TGCGCCAGCAGCTTGGATACGCGCCGTTACGAGCAGTACTTC. This sequence encodes CASSLDTRRYEQYF.

The V gene is TRBV10-1, the J gene TRBJ2-3; 8 bases are a match to TRBD1. Germline-derived CDR1 and CDR2 are WNHNN and SYGVQD (reference sequence). V dropped 6 bases and J dropped 5; count of bases not matched to a gene: 4. The CDR3 loop spans 13 amino acids. The CDR3 sequence: CASSRTGQDTQYF. DNA of the CDR3: TGCGCCAGCAGCAGGACAGGGCAAGATACGCAGTATTTT.

On this clone itself: The junction departs from germline at one end; a sequencing error may be responsible. V is TRBV9 and J is TRBJ1-1; D remains unclear. In germline, CDR1 is SGDLS, CDR2 YYNGEE. This CDR3 has 10 amino acids. CDR3 nucleotide sequence: TGTGCCAGCAGCGGCGCAGGTGCAAGCTTT. It specifies CASSGAGASF.

The V gene is TRBV7-2, the J gene TRBJ2-5, with TRBD2 matching 10 bases. The CDR3 is made up of 17 amino acids. The germline CDR1 and CDR2 sequences are SGHTA and FQGNSA. V lost 5 bases to trimming and J lost 4 bases; unmatched junction nucleotides: 13. CDR3 sequence: CASSHGGTSEGLETQYF. The CDR3 region has the DNA TGTGCCAGCAGCCATGGGGGGACTAGCGAAGGGCTAGAGACCCAGTACTTC.

The chain recombines TRBV15 with TRBJ1-2, with D tentatively TRBD1 (5 bases). CDR3 length: 15 residues. V was clipped by 1 base and J by 8 bases, with 17 bases between them. Germline loops: CDR1 LNHNV, CDR2 YYDKDF (reference sequence). This chain's CDR3 is CATSRVRGGVWGYTF. The DNA of the CDR3 is TGTGCCACCAGCAGAGTACGGGGCGGGGTGTGGGGCTACACCTTC.